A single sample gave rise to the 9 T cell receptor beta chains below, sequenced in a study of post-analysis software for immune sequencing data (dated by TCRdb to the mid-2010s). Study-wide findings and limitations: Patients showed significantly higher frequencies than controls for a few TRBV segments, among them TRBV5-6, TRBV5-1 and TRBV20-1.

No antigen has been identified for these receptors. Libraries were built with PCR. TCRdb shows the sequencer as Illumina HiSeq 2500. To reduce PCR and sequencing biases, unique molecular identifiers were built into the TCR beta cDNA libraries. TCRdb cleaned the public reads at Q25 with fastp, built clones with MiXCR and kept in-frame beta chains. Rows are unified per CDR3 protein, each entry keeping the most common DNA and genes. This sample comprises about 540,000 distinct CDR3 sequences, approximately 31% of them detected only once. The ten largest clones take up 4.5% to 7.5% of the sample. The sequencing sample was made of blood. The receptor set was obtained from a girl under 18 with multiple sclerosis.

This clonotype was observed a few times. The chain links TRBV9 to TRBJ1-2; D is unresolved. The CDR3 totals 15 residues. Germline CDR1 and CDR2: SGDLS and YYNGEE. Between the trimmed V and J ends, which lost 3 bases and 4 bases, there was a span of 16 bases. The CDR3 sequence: CASSAEVGRSYGYTF. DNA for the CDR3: TGTGCCAGCAGCGCAGAGGTGGGCAGGTCCTATGGCTACACCTTC. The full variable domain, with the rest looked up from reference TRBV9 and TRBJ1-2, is DSGVTQTPKHLITATGQRVTLRCSPRSGDLSVYWYQQSLDQGLQFLIQYYNGEERAKGNILERFSAQQFPDLHSELNLSSLELGDSALYFCASSAEVGRSYGYTFGSGTRLTVV.

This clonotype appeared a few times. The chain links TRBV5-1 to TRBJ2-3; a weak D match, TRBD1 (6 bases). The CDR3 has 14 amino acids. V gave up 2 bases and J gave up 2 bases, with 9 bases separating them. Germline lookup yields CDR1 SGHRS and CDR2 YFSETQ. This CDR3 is CASSFGQPTDTQYF. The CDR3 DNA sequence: TGCGCCAGCAGCTTTGGACAGCCCACAGATACGCAGTATTTT. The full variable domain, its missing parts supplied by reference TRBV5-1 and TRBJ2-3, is KAGVTQTPRYLIKTRGQQVTLSCSPISGHRSVSWYQQTPGQGLQFLFEYFSETQRNKGNFPGRFSGRQFSNSRSEMNVSTLELGDSALYLCASSFGQPTDTQYFGPGTRLTVL.

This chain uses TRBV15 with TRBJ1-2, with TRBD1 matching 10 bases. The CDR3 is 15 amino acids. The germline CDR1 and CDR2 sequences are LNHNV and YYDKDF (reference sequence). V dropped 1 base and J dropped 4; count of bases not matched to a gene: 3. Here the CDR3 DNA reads TGTGCCACCAGCAGAGTCGACAGGGGGCCCTATGGCTACACCTTC. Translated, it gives CATSRVDRGPYGYTF.

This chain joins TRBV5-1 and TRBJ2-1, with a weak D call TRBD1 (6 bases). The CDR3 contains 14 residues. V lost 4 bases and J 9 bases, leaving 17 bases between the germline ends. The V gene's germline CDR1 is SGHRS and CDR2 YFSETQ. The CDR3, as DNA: TGCGCCAGCAGCGTCCCAGGGGCAGAGGGTGAGCAGTTCTTC. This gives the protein CASSVPGAEGEQFF.

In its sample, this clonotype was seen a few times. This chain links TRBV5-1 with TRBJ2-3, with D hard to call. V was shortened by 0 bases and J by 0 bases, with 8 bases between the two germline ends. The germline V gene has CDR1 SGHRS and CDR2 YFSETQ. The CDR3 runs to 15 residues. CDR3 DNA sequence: TGCGCCAGCAGCTTGGGTCAGACTAGCACAGATACGCAGTATTTT. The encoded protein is CASSLGQTSTDTQYF.

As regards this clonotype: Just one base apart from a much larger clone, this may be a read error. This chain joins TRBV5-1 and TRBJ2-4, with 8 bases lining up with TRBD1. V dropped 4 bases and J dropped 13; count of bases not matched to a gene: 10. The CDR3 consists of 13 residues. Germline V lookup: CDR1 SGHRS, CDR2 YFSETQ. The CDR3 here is CASSPTGDNEQYF. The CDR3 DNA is TGCGCCAGCAGCCCGACAGGGGACAATGAGCAGTACTTC. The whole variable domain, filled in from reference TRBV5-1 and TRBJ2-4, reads KAGVTQTPRYLIKTRGQQVTLSCSPISGHRSVSWYQQTPGQGLQFLFEYFSETQRNKGNFPGRFSGRQFSNSRSEMNVSTLELGDSALYLCASSPTGDNEQYFGAGTRLSVL.

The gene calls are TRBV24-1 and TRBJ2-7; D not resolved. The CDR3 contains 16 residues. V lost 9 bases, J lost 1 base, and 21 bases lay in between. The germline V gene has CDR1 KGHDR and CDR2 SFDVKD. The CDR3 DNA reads TGTGCCACCTCGGCCCAAGATGAAGGTGGATCCTACGAGCAGTACTTC. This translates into CATSAQDEGGSYEQYF.

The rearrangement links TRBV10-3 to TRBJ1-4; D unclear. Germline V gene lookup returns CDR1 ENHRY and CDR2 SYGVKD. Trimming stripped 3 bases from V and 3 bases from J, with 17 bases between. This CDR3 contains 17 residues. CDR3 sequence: CAISDRGRPEANEKLFF. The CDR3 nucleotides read TGTGCCATCAGTGACCGGGGTAGGCCCGAAGCTAATGAAAAACTGTTTTTT.

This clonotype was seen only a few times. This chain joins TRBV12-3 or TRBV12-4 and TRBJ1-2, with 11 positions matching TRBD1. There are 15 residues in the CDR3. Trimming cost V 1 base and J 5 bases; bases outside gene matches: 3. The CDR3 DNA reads TGTGCCAGCAGTTTAGGAGGACAGGGGGCATATGGCTACACCTTC. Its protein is CASSLGGQGAYGYTF.